This T cell receptor beta chain was documented in a study of CD8+CD57+ T cells in acquired aplastic anemia. Study details: On average, sorted CD4+ and CD8+ cells gave roughly 2.9 ug of DNA.

Study outcomes and limitations: Patient and control CD8+ Simpson's diversity was not significantly different. Shared by patients and controls, 25 to 30 CD8+ CDR3s were abundant in patients.

Germline lookup yields CDR1 DFQATT and CDR2 SNEGSKA (reference sequence). V lost 6 bases to trimming and J lost 2 bases, with 11 bases between them. The CDR3 is 12 residues long. It was genomic DNA that served as the template for profiling TCR beta VDJ and CDR3. TCRdb recomputed calls from the reads with MiXCR, one row per CDR3 protein. The table has 150,000 to 200,000 distinct CDR3 sequences, just under 65% seen once. Details on this clonotype: Its antigen is not identified.

This clonotype was obtained from a human donor in good health. J is TRBJ2-7 and V is TRBV20-1; D is possibly TRBD1 (6 bases). Sequencing was carried out using sorted CD4+, CD8+, or CD8+CD57+ T cells (not recorded which) from PBMCs. The CDR3 is CSAQGRAYEQYF. The CDR3 coding sequence is TGCAGTGCCCAGGGGCGGGCCTACGAGCAGTACTTC.